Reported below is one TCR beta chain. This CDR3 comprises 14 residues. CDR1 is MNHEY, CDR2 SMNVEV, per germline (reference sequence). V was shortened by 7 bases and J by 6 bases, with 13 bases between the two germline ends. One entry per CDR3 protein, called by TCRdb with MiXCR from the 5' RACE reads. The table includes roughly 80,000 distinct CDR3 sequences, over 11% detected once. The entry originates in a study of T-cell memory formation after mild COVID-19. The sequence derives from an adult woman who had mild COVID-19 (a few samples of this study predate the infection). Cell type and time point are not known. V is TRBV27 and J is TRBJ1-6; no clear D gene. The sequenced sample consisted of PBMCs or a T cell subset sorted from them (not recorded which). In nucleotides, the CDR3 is TGTGCCAGCAAGTCGGCGACGGGTAATTCACCCCTCCACTTT. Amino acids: CASKSATGNSPLHF.